A single sample gave rise to the 16 T cell receptor beta chains below, sequenced in a study of blood T cell repertoires in COVID-19. Sequencing was performed with immunoSEQ multiplex PCR; in TCRdb, only in-frame clones are kept and a portion is missing. The sample lists 100,000 to 140,000 clones, around nine tenths seen once, with over 1% in the top ten. Sequences were obtained from peripheral blood. These receptor sequences come from a woman in her 30s with acute or convalescent COVID-19.

The chain couples TRBV28 to TRBJ1-5; D is unresolved. The V gene's germline CDR1 is MDHEN and CDR2 SYDVKM. With 3 bases removed from V and 2 bases from J, the gap between germline ends came to 14 bases. The CDR3 is 16 residues long. The CDR3 sequence is CASSFLAAEGNQPQHF. The CDR3 bases are TGTGCCAGCAGTTTTCTTGCGGCCGAAGGCAATCAGCCCCAGCATTTT.

This chain links TRBV2 with TRBJ2-5; the match to TRBD1 covers 10 bases. With 7 bases clipped from V and 7 bases from J, the junction kept 12 bases outside the gene matches. The length of the CDR3 is 15 residues. The germline V gene encodes CDR1 SNHLY and CDR2 FYNNEI. CDR3 sequence (DNA): TGTGCCAGCATTTCGGGACAGGGGACATTTCGGACCCAGTACTTC. It codes for CASISGQGTFRTQYF. Full variable domain (outside the CDR3, taken from reference TRBV2 and TRBJ2-5): EPEVTQTPSHQVTQMGQEVILRCVPISNHLYFYWYRQILGQKVEFLVSFYNNEISEKSEIFDDQFSVERPDGSNFTLKIRSTKLEDSAMYFCASISGQGTFRTQYFGPGTRLLVL.

The table lists this clone with a few counts. This chain connects TRBV9 to TRBJ1-1; the match to TRBD1 covers 10 bases. The CDR3 contains 15 residues. V lost 5 bases to trimming and J lost 1 base; unmatched junction nucleotides: 5. The germline CDR1 and CDR2 sequences are SGDLS and YYNGEE. DNA for the CDR3: TGTGCCAGCAGAAGGACAGGGGGGACGAACACTGAAGCTTTCTTT. Translated: CASRRTGGTNTEAFF.

The chain has TRBV18 and TRBJ1-4; D is unresolved. This CDR3 is 14 amino acids long. The V and J ends lost 4 bases and 1 base respectively, with 7 bases between them. The germline CDR1 and CDR2 sequences are KGHSH and LQKENI. The CDR3 reads CASSLRKTNEKLFF. CDR3 DNA sequence: TGTGCCAGCTCACTCAGGAAAACTAATGAAAAACTGTTTTTT. Together with reference TRBV18 and TRBJ1-4, the CDR3 gives the full variable domain: NAGVMQNPRHLVRRRGQEARLRCSPMKGHSHVYWYRQLPEEGLKFMVYLQKENIIDESGMPKERFSAEFPKEGPSILRIQQVVRGDSAAYFCASSLRKTNEKLFFGSGTQLSVL.

The V and J genes are TRBV9 and TRBJ2-2; D possibly corresponds to TRBD2 (6 bases). Germline-derived CDR1 and CDR2 are SGDLS and YYNGEE. With 0 bases removed from V and 8 bases from J, the gap between germline ends came to 14 bases. CDR3 length: 15 amino acids. The CDR3 nucleotides read TGTGCCAGCAGCGTAGGTAGGGGAGGATTAGGGGAGCTGTTTTTT. The encoded protein is CASSVGRGGLGELFF.

This clone was recorded only once. The rearrangement joins TRBV6-5 to TRBJ1-5; weak D call: TRBD1 (6 bases). This CDR3 spans 14 amino acids. Germline values: CDR1 MNHEY, CDR2 SVGAGI. The V end was cut by 5 bases, the J end by 1 base, with 9 bases between. CDR3 DNA: TGTGCCAGCAGTAGGACAGTGAGCAATCAGCCCCAGCATTTT. It yields the protein CASSRTVSNQPQHF.

This clone has just one count. This chain links TRBV27 with TRBJ2-7; 10 bases match TRBD1. Germline trimming cut 5 bases from V and 4 bases from J; bases unmatched to any gene: 2. CDR3 length: 13 residues. Germline V gives CDR1 MNHEY, CDR2 SMNVEV (reference sequence). The CDR3: CASSRDRGYEQYF. The CDR3 nucleotides read TGTGCCAGCAGTCGGGACAGGGGATACGAGCAGTACTTC.

The rearrangement links TRBV4-1 to TRBJ2-1; D may be TRBD2 (6 bases). The CDR3 is made up of 15 amino acids. Germline V lookup: CDR1 MGHRA, CDR2 YSYEKL. Trimming left V 2 bases short and J 4 bases short, with 12 bases between. The CDR3 sequence: CASSQSGGTYNEQFF. Written as DNA, the CDR3 is TGCGCCAGCAGCCAATCCGGGGGAACTTACAATGAGCAGTTCTTC.

The chain carries TRBV29-1 and TRBJ1-1; D is possibly TRBD1 (6 bases). In germline, CDR1 is SQVTM, CDR2 ANQGSEA. Trimming removed 5 bases at V and 0 bases at J, with 7 bases between. The CDR3 runs 12 residues. CDR3 sequence: CSVRDMNTEAFF. CDR3 sequence (DNA): TGCAGCGTTCGGGACATGAACACTGAAGCTTTCTTT.

This CDR3 is CASSLAAFF. The DNA of the CDR3 is TGTGCCAGCAGCTTAGCGGCTTTCTTT. The chain couples TRBV11-3 to TRBJ1-1; D not resolved. The V end was cut by 1 base, the J end by 11 bases, with 2 bases between. CDR1 is SGHNT, CDR2 YENEEA, per germline. The length of the CDR3 is 9 residues.

The chain joins TRBV5-1 to TRBJ1-1; TRBD1 agrees at 8 bases. The CDR3 spans 14 residues. Looked up from germline, CDR1 is SGHRS and CDR2 is YFSETQ. V lost 7 bases and J lost 1; bases outside the gene matches: 6. In DNA form, the CDR3 reads TGCGCCAGCGGTACCGGGACAGGGAACACTGAAGCTTTCTTT. As protein: CASGTGTGNTEAFF.

The CDR3 DNA sequence: TGTGCCACCAGCAGAGATTTAGGACACAACCTTTTTAGCAATCAGCCCCAGCATTTT. As protein: CATSRDLGHNLFSNQPQHF. This chain joins TRBV15 and TRBJ1-5; weak D call: TRBD1 (5 bases). The V end was cut by 0 bases, the J end by 0 bases, with 18 bases between. Germline lookup yields CDR1 LNHNV and CDR2 YYDKDF (reference sequence). The CDR3 runs to 19 residues.

The J gene is TRBJ1-2, the V gene TRBV15; no clear D. Trimming stripped 5 bases from V and 1 base from J, with 14 bases between. Germline CDR1 reads LNHNV; CDR2 reads YYDKDF (reference sequence). This CDR3 is built from 15 residues. The CDR3 sequence is CATSPDMRVNYGYTF. The CDR3 nucleotides are TGTGCCACCAGCCCGGATATGCGGGTTAACTATGGCTACACCTTC.

Turning to this clone: One end of the junction does not line up with germline, which may come from a read error. This chain connects TRBV28 to TRBJ1-4; 11 bases map to TRBD1. Per the germline V gene, CDR1 is MDHEN and CDR2 is SYDVKM. This CDR3 spans 14 amino acids. The CDR3 DNA reads TGTGCCAGCAGTGGGGGACAGGGGGATGTGAAAACTGTTTTT. Amino acid sequence: CASSGGQGDVKTVF.

This rearrangement joins TRBV7-6 to TRBJ1-1; 8 bases align to TRBD1. CDR3 length: 14 residues. Germline CDR1 reads SGHVS; CDR2 reads FNYEAQ. The trim removed 3 bases at V and 3 bases at J, leaving 3 bases unmatched. CDR3 amino acids: CASSFGQGDTEAFF. The CDR3, as DNA: TGTGCCAGCAGCTTCGGACAGGGCGACACTGAAGCTTTCTTT.

The CDR3 here is CASSLSTNYGYTF. The CDR3 DNA follows: TGTGCCAGCAGTTTATCCACTAACTATGGCTACACCTTC. This chain uses TRBV28 with TRBJ1-2; D unclear. The V end was cut by 1 base, the J end by 0 bases, with 3 bases between. The CDR3 covers 13 residues. Germline V gives CDR1 MDHEN, CDR2 SYDVKM.